This entry concerns a single T cell receptor beta chain. Antigen specificity is unknown. Germline V gives CDR1 SGDLS, CDR2 YYNGEE. V was clipped by 0 bases and J by 1 base, with 10 bases between them. The CDR3 spans 15 residues. The thymus tissue came from resections taken during corrective heart surgery. Donors consisted of healthy Finnish infants (having corrective surgery for congenital heart defects). These data belong to a study of human thymus T cells. Study-level findings and limits: V and J genes seemed to be used with bias in thymic and blood repertoires. The related literature has documented a marked overlap of thymic repertoires among unrelated individuals.

Some clones are missing from TCRdb's copy, which holds only in-frame ones; the method was immunoSEQ multiplex PCR. The sample records 120,000 or so clones, around 96% being singletons. Sequenced material: thymus tissue. The chain uses TRBV9 and TRBJ2-5, with D perhaps matching TRBD1 or TRBD2 (5 bases each). This clonotype was sampled from a boy less than two years old with a congenital heart defect but otherwise immunologically healthy. The CDR3 sequence is CASSVGSGPQETQYF. Here the CDR3 DNA reads TGTGCCAGCAGCGTAGGATCGGGGCCCCAAGAGACCCAGTACTTC.